This T cell receptor beta chain was identified during a study of T-cell reconstitution after alpha-beta-depleted transplantation in children. This clonotype was picked up many times. Molecular barcoding with unique molecular identifiers was used for the TCRbeta library. TCRdb independently ran MiXCR on the PCR reads; one entry per CDR3 protein. This repertoire shows roughly 200,000 distinct CDR3 sequences, roughly 15% found once; its top ten account for approximately 13%. The CDR3 is 15 residues long. V lost 2 bases to trimming and J lost 6 bases, with 15 bases between them. In germline, CDR1 is SGHRS, CDR2 YFSETQ.

Sample: PBMCs from the stem cell graft donor, taken from the stem cell graft. J is TRBJ1-5 and V is TRBV5-1; D is possibly TRBD1 (5 bases). The source of this sequence is a human donor who donated a stem cell graft to a child with acute lymphoblastic leukemia. CDR3 in DNA: TGCGCCAGCAGCTTTGGTACAGGTCCGTTTCAGCCCCAGCATTTT. Its protein is CASSFGTGPFQPQHF.